These T cell receptor beta chains were read from a single sample in a study of shared clonotypes between healthy human individuals. Using immunoSEQ multiplex PCR, the repertoire was profiled, and TCRdb retains in-frame clones only, with some absent. The data contain over 2 million clones, roughly 95% of them singletons. Sequenced input: naive CD4+ T cells sorted from blood. The receptors here all came from a man in his late teens or twenties in good health. The CDR3 runs from the conserved cysteine through the conserved F or W. A D gene is named only where the DNA matches it firmly. The size entry is marked missing in some rows and otherwise reads once, few, many or a size class.

V	D	size	J	CDR3	DNA
TRBV6-7	.	once	TRBJ1-6	CASPMCPHF	TGTGCCAGCCCCATGTGCCCCCACTTT
TRBV9	TRBD1	.	TRBJ1-1	CASSVGEGARTEAFF	TGTGCCAGCAGCGTAGGCGAGGGGGCGCGTACTGAAGCTTTCTTT
TRBV6-6	.	.	TRBJ2-7	CASSRGFEQYF	TGTGCCAGCAGTAGAGGGTTCGAGCAGTACTTC
TRBV27	.	.	TRBJ1-2	CASSFESKYGYTF	TGTGCCAGCAGTTTTGAGTCAAAATATGGCTACACCTTC
TRBV6-4	TRBD1	.	TRBJ2-1	CASSQDRVNNEQFF	TGTGCCAGCAGTCAGGACAGGGTAAACAATGAGCAGTTCTTC
TRBV2	.	.	TRBJ1-5	CASRGGRNQPQHF	TGTGCCAGCAGGGGGGGCCGCAATCAGCCCCAGCATTTT
TRBV9	TRBD1	.	TRBJ1-1	CASSGTGNMNTEAFF	TGTGCCAGCAGCGGGACAGGGAACATGAACACTGAAGCTTTCTTT
TRBV6-1	TRBD1	.	TRBJ1-1	CASRGQTEAFF	TGTGCCAGCAGGGGACAGACTGAAGCTTTCTTT
TRBV6-4	.	.	TRBJ1-6	CATWTHSYNSPLHF	TGTGCCACCTGGACTCACTCCTATAATTCACCCCTCCACTTT
TRBV6-4	.	.	TRBJ2-1	CASSDSWGDEQFF	TGTGCCAGCAGTGACTCATGGGGGGATGAGCAGTTCTTC
TRBV5-1	.	.	TRBJ2-3	CASSLPRPDTDTQYF	TGCGCCAGCAGCTTGCCACGGCCCGACACAGATACGCAGTATTTT
TRBV5-8	.	.	TRBJ1-2	CASSLGGRVEGYTF	TGTGCCAGCAGCTTGGGCGGCAGGGTTGAAGGCTACACCTTC
TRBV5-5	.	.	TRBJ2-1	CASSLGASSSYNEQFF	TGTGCCAGCAGCTTGGGGGCCTCGAGCTCCTACAATGAGCAGTTCTTC
TRBV6-1	TRBD1	.	TRBJ1-5	CASRGQNQPQHF	TGTGCCAGCAGGGGACAGAATCAGCCCCAGCATTTT
TRBV6-5	.	.	TRBJ1-1	CASSYSTTNGAEAFF	TGTGCCAGCAGTTACTCGACTACAAATGGGGCTGAAGCTTTCTTT
TRBV19	.	.	TRBJ1-2	CASSVTGTGGYTF	TGTGCCAGTAGTGTCACAGGGACGGGAGGCTACACCTTC
TRBV5-6	.	.	TRBJ2-7	CASSLSIETRSYEQYF	TGTGCCAGCAGCTTGAGTATCGAGACACGGAGCTACGAGCAGTACTTC
TRBV9	TRBD1	.	TRBJ1-2	CASSTGTAFKGGYTF	TGTGCCAGCAGCACGGGGACAGCCTTTAAAGGGGGCTACACCTTC
TRBV27	TRBD2	.	TRBJ2-3	CASRSAGRTDTQYF	TGTGCCAGTCGGTCAGCGGGACGCACAGATACGCAGTATTTT
TRBV28	.	once	TRBJ1-1	CATDKNTEAFF	TGTGCCACCGACAAGAACACTGAAGCTTTCTTT
TRBV6-5	TRBD1	.	TRBJ1-6	CASSRQGGNSPLHF	TGTGCCAGCAGTCGACAGGGGGGTAATTCACCCCTCCACTTT
TRBV4-1	.	.	TRBJ2-7	CASSHPGGRTFYEQYF	TGCGCCAGCAGCCACCCCGGCGGCAGGACCTTCTACGAGCAGTACTTC
TRBV19	TRBD1	few	TRBJ1-2	CASRGQGQAGYTF	TGTGCCAGTAGGGGACAGGGCCAGGCGGGCTACACCTTC
TRBV18	TRBD1	once	TRBJ1-2	CASSPGTGGDGYTF	TGTGCCAGCTCACCTGGGACAGGGGGCGATGGCTACACCTTC
TRBV28	TRBD1	.	TRBJ1-4	CASSFLTGGFNEKLFF	TGTGCCAGCAGTTTCCTTACAGGGGGCTTTAATGAAAAACTGTTTTTT
TRBV5-1	TRBD2	.	TRBJ2-1	CASSMGTSEYNEQFF	TGCGCCAGCAGCATGGGGACTAGCGAGTACAATGAGCAGTTCTTC
TRBV6-1	.	once	TRBJ2-1	CASSDYQGASYNEQFF	TGTGCCAGCAGTGATTATCAGGGAGCGTCCTACAATGAGCAGTTCTTC
TRBV9	.	.	TRBJ2-7	CASSVVGSSYEQYF	TGTGCCAGCAGCGTAGTAGGTAGCTCCTACGAGCAGTACTTC
TRBV9	TRBD1	.	TRBJ2-3	CASSKRTGDTDTQYF	TGTGCCAGCAGCAAACGGACAGGGGACACAGATACGCAGTATTTT
TRBV11-2	.	once	TRBJ2-3	CASSSTTDTQYF	TGTGCCAGCAGCTCAACTACAGATACGCAGTATTTT
TRBV6-5	.	.	TRBJ2-3	CASRPPDSTDTQYF	TGTGCCAGCAGACCACCCGACAGCACAGATACGCAGTATTTT